Given below is one TCR beta chain in context. Sequencing was performed with immunoSEQ multiplex PCR; in TCRdb, only in-frame clones are kept and a portion is missing. Among about 370,000 clones listed, 80% to 90% were seen once. This sample is part of a study of blood T cell repertoires in COVID-19. Study-level background: Material from acute and convalescent COVID-19 was sourced from the United States, Italy and Spain.

Across about two dozen US areas, participants ranged in age from roughly 18 to 95 years. Germline V gene lookup returns CDR1 LGHDT and CDR2 YNNKEL (reference sequence). The CDR3 is 13 residues long. V lost 9 bases and J lost 6; bases outside the gene matches: 5. This chain connects TRBV3-1 (or the pseudogene TRBV3-2) to TRBJ2-2; TRBD1 aligns across 9 bases. The TCR originated in a man younger than 35 who had recovered from COVID-19. Sample: PBMCs or T cells enriched from blood (not recorded which). The CDR3 DNA sequence: TGTGCCAGTGGAAACAGGGGGCCCGGGGAGCTGTTTTTT. Amino acids: CASGNRGPGELFF.